The 4 T cell receptor beta chains listed next were all sequenced from one sample in a study of HIV-infected patients and healthy controls. The repertoire came from unfractionated whole blood and reflected all unsorted peripheral T cells. cDNA was made from about 500 ng RNA using alpha and beta constant primers. Separate chain-specific third strand synthesis with multiplexing indices produced the alpha and beta libraries. TCRdb itself ran the 5' RACE reads through MiXCR, one entry per CDR3 protein. Of 20,000 to 30,000 distinct CDR3 sequences in the sample, 7.5% to 10% were seen once. Sequencing input: blood. Every receptor here comes from an adult in good health.

This clonotype was seen many times. The gene calls are TRBV6-5 and TRBJ2-6; no reliable D call. The CDR3 has 18 residues. V lost 2 bases, J lost 2 bases, and 16 bases lay in between. In germline, CDR1 is MNHEY, CDR2 SVGAGI. The CDR3 loop is CASSYGRPHRTGANVLTF. Here the CDR3 DNA reads TGTGCCAGCAGTTACGGACGCCCACACCGGACTGGGGCCAACGTCCTGACTTTC.

Ten or more counts support this clonotype. The rearrangement joins TRBV4-2 to TRBJ2-5; 13 positions match TRBD2. Germline-derived CDR1 and CDR2 are LGHNA and YNFKEQ. V lost 4 bases to trimming and J lost 1 base; unmatched junction nucleotides: 3. The CDR3 is 16 residues long. The CDR3 region has the DNA TGTGCCAGCAGCCCGCGGACTAGCGGGGGCCAAGAGACCCAGTACTTC. Translated: CASSPRTSGGQETQYF.

The sample holds a few counts of this clonotype. The chain recombines TRBV11-2 with TRBJ2-5; weak D call: TRBD1 (5 bases). Germline loops: CDR1 SGHAT, CDR2 FQNNGV. This CDR3 spans 15 amino acids. Trimming stripped 5 bases from V and 9 bases from J, with 22 bases between. CDR3 coding DNA: TGTGCCAGCAGCCCCCTCCTGGGGCCCGACCAGGCCCAGTACTTC. Encoded protein: CASSPLLGPDQAQYF.

At least ten counts were recorded for this clonotype. The chain links TRBV5-4 to TRBJ1-3; D not certain. This CDR3 has 13 residues. V was pared by 0 bases and J by 7 bases, with 8 bases between. Germline CDR1 and CDR2: SGHNT and YYREEE (reference sequence). The CDR3 DNA follows: TGTGCCAGCAGCTTGGTGAATTCCAACACCATATATTTT. Protein sequence: CASSLVNSNTIYF. Complete variable domain (other parts from reference TRBV5-4 and TRBJ1-3): ETGVTQSPTHLIKTRGQQVTLRCSSQSGHNTVSWYQQALGQGPQFIFQYYREEENGRGNFPPRFSGLQFPNYSSELNVNALELDDSALYLCASSLVNSNTIYFGEGSWLTVV.